These T cell receptor beta chains were read from a single sample in a study of CD8 T cells in acute hepatitis C reinfection. TCRdb keeps only in-frame clones here, not all; method: immunoSEQ multiplex PCR. The repertoire has tens of thousands of clones, around 87% of them found once; the top ten carry 0.5% to 0.65%. The sample comprised naive CD8+ T cells from PBMCs. These receptors all come from a man aged 30 to 45 with chronic hepatitis C. The CDR3 runs from the conserved cysteine through the conserved F or W. Each record gives: CDR3 length, J gene, V gene, CDR3 protein.

15 TRBJ2-1 TRBV28 CASTLGLSSYNEQFF
12 TRBJ2-2 TRBV19 CASSILGGELFF
14 TRBJ2-7 TRBV11-2 CASSQGPGSYEQYF
18 TRBJ2-1 TRBV9 CASSPRGGTSGAYNEQFF
16 TRBJ2-1 TRBV6-6 CASSSNRAYSYNEQFF
16 TRBJ1-1 TRBV4-2 CASSQGGSLMNTEAFF
16 TRBJ2-3 TRBV9 CASSLGLAGAADTQYF
12 TRBJ2-2 TRBV5-4 CASRGYTGELFF
14 TRBJ1-6 TRBV6-5 CASSDRDRYSPLHF
13 TRBJ2-3 TRBV21-1 CASSISTLDTQYF
14 TRBJ2-2 TRBV4-3 CASRNDRVAGELFF
13 TRBJ1-1 TRBV19 CASRIQGSTEAFF
14 TRBJ2-3 TRBV5-6 CASSYLLGLDTQYF
14 TRBJ2-1 TRBV7-6 CASSHLSSYNEQFF
13 TRBJ2-1 TRBV5-4 CASSWGTVNEQFF
16 TRBJ1-1 TRBV19 CASRDSPFGGNTEAFF